This passage covers 5 T cell receptor beta chains from one sample sequenced in a study of PD-L1 blockade in urothelial cancer. Some clones are missing from TCRdb's copy, which holds only in-frame ones; the method was immunoSEQ multiplex PCR. The sample comprises 30,000 to 40,000 clones, 75% to 90% of which are singletons, and approximately 15% rests with the top ten. The time point is: pretreatment peripheral blood. The specimen comprised PBMCs, sampled around atezolizumab (anti-PD-L1) treatment. These receptors were taken from a man in his sixties with urothelial cancer.

This sequence joins TRBV11-2 and TRBJ1-5, with 10 bases lining up with TRBD1. Germline CDR1 SGHAT, CDR2 FQNNGV. This CDR3 contains 15 residues. The ends lost 5 bases at V and 5 bases at J; junction bases unmatched: 6. The CDR3: CASSPGTGADQPQHF. CDR3 sequence (DNA): TGTGCCAGCAGCCCCGGGACAGGGGCTGATCAGCCCCAGCATTTT. Combining the CDR3 with reference TRBV11-2 and TRBJ1-5 gives the whole variable domain EAGVAQSPRYKIIEKRQSVAFWCNPISGHATLYWYQQILGQGPKLLIQFQNNGVVDDSQLPKDRFSAERLKGVDSTLKIQPAKLEDSAVYLCASSPGTGADQPQHFGDGTRLSIL.

V and J are TRBV5-1 and TRBJ2-7; D might be TRBD1 (5 bases). The CDR3 has 18 amino acids. From germline, CDR1 is SGHRS and CDR2 YFSETQ. The ends were cut back, 6 bases at V and 0 bases at J, with 25 bases in the middle. The CDR3 here is CASNRNTTSAEFSYEQYF. The CDR3, as DNA: TGCGCCAGCAACAGGAACACTACGTCGGCCGAATTCTCCTACGAGCAGTACTTC.

The J gene is TRBJ1-4, the V gene TRBV7-6; D unclear. V was trimmed by 6 bases and J by 0 bases, leaving 11 bases between them. The CDR3 totals 15 residues. Germline loops: CDR1 SGHVS, CDR2 FNYEAQ. As DNA, the CDR3 is TGTGCCAGCAGTCCCCATTTTGCAACTAATGAAAAACTGTTTTTT. This gives the protein CASSPHFATNEKLFF.

CDR3 region: CASSLSRTVNYEQYF. As DNA, the CDR3 is TGTGCCAGCAGCTTAAGCAGGACTGTGAACTACGAGCAGTACTTC. This sequence joins TRBV7-2 and TRBJ2-7, with TRBD2 as a possible D gene (5 bases). V was cut by 2 bases and J by 3 bases, with 14 bases left in between. Germline CDR1 and CDR2: SGHTA and FQGNSA. The CDR3 runs to 15 residues.

This chain uses TRBV19 with TRBJ2-2; a weak D match, TRBD2 (6 bases). From germline, CDR1 is LNHDA and CDR2 SQIVND (reference sequence). The CDR3 runs 14 residues. Trimming left V 4 bases short and J 2 bases short, with 8 bases between. In nucleotides, the CDR3 is TGTGCCAGTAGTAGGGACTTTAACACCGGGGAGCTGTTTTTT. It translates to CASSRDFNTGELFF. The full variable domain, in which reference TRBV19 and TRBJ2-2 provide the parts outside the CDR3, is DGGITQSPKYLFRKEGQNVTLSCEQNLNHDAMYWYRQDPGQGLRLIYYSQIVNDFQKGDIAEGYSVSREKKESFPLTVTSAQKNPTAFYLCASSRDFNTGELFFGEGSRLTVL.